This T cell receptor beta chain emerged from a study of long-term antiretroviral therapy in people with HIV. Study-level findings and limits: Someone took the blood between about 2003 and 2017, maybe while older ART regimens were in use. Diversity measured after ART increased yet remained under transplant donor controls.

As concerns this clone: Its antigen remains unidentified.

Researchers ran immunoSEQ v3.0 at survey level. Sequencing used immunoSEQ multiplex PCR; TCRdb keeps in-frame clones, though not all of them. The sample yields 25,000 to 30,000 clones, over 75% seen once. V gave up 3 bases and J gave up 2 bases, with 11 bases separating them. The germline V gene has CDR1 SGHAT and CDR2 FQNNGV. The CDR3 sequence is 15 residues long. The sequenced sample was unsorted PBMCs, obtained 1.1 years before starting antiretroviral therapy. The rearrangement links TRBV11-2 to TRBJ1-3; no firm D call. The TCR was taken from a woman aged 25 to 39 with HIV. The CDR3 sequence is CASSLQLTTGNTIYF. Here the CDR3 DNA reads TGTGCCAGCAGCTTGCAGCTTACTACTGGAAACACCATATATTTT.